This T cell receptor (beta chain) originates from a study of blood T cell repertoires in COVID-19 (dated by TCRdb to the early 2020s). For the study in its entirety: Samples from collaborators originated in the United States, Italy and Spain and spanned both the acute and convalescent phases of COVID-19. The prospective study material was composed of cDNA or gDNA derived from T cells, B-cell-depleted T cells, or PBMCs. Subjects who had been exposed to COVID-19, were actively infected with it, or had recovered from it provided the deeply sampled blood TCRbeta repertoires that made up the dataset. The repertoires were made available in a free public database intended to serve as a resource for research on the immune response to SARS-CoV-2. The samples were drawn from the first 160 participants of the ongoing ImmuneRACE study and from under 1,500 subjects provided by 6 global collaborators. A de-identified subject ID, COVID-19 status, age in years and sex were almost always included in the sample metadata. Where available, HLA class I and class II types were obtained from metadata supplied by the sample provider rather than from assay-based typing.

One collaborating source in Seattle enrolled patients during active infection and followed them longitudinally through the course of disease. Collaborating institutions collected whole blood in K2EDTA tubes following their own protocols. For TCRbeta analysis, collaborator samples were shipped as frozen whole blood, as isolated PBMCs, or as DNA extracted from either sample type. V was cut back by 5 bases and J by 1 base, leaving a gap of 14 bases between them. The CDR3 runs 15 amino acids, cysteine and phenylalanine included. Solely the CDR3 DNA is kept, with 45 bases framed from the first base. Via the germline V gene (reference sequence), CDR1 is LNHDA and CDR2 SQIVND. What the work shows at the level of the full study, not this receptor alone: The quantity of clinical and demographic metadata differed by source and by participant and was supplied without curation.

TCRbeta CDR3 regions were amplified from genomic DNA by means of the immunoSEQ Assay, a bias-controlled multiplex PCR. The authors' analysis ran thus. The number of nucleated cells in each sample was estimated by amplification of reference gene primers within the assay. To quantify the absolute abundance of each unique TCRbeta CDR3 rearrangement, sequence reads were collapsed and filtered. For each sample, productive Simpson clonality was calculated as the square root of Simpson's diversity index across productive rearrangements. Not all clones reach the TCRdb copy of this immuneACCESS table, which keeps in-frame sequences only. Checked studies attribute under half of the gap to unresolved V genes and leave the rest unexplained. V and J calls plus clone size are reproduced from that table; the DNA served to infer D and trimming. The sample data list roughly 290,000 clones, and under 85% of these were observed just once. Together, the top ten hold 0.85% to 1% of the sample.

Regarding this clone: The antigen this receptor binds is unknown. Base qualities are not recorded, but no much larger clone differs from it by a single base.

The sequence is built from TRBV19 and TRBJ1-1, and perhaps TRBD1 as D gene, on 6 matching bases. Sequenced material: peripheral blood. This sequence was found in a human donor with COVID-19, enrolled during active disease. The donor label of this sample is uncertain. At the DNA level, the sequence is TGTGCCAGTAGTGGCCCCGGGACACAGAACACTGAAGCTTTCTTT. This codes for CASSGPGTQNTEAFF.